The T cell receptor beta chain described here comes from a study of blood T cell repertoires in COVID-19. Study details: Samples taken during acute and convalescent COVID-19 were collected in the United States, Italy and Spain.

As originally analysed: Estimates of nucleated cell counts were drawn from the amplification of reference gene primers. Assay used: immunoSEQ multiplex PCR; TCRdb lists only in-frame clones, some missing. Clone size and the V and J calls come from that table; the DNA yielded D and trimming. Among some 300,000 clones, around 86% were seen once, and the ten largest hold 1.3%. The CDR3 contains 16 residues. The V segment lost 6 bases and the J segment 8 bases; nucleotides outside the gene matches: 15. From germline, CDR1 is SGHNT and CDR2 YYREEE (reference sequence). The sample was peripheral blood. The V call is TRBV5-4, the J call TRBJ2-2; TRBD1 aligns across 8 bases. The receptor's source is a man aged 65 to 79 with acute or convalescent COVID-19. CDR3 sequence (DNA): TGTGCCAGCACCGTCTCTCCGGACAGGGAGGAAGGGGAGCTGTTTTTT. It yields the protein CASTVSPDREEGELFF.